The source of this T cell receptor (beta chain) is a study of T cells after yellow fever vaccination. The study, taken as a whole, reports: After the booster, roughly 96% of CD4 and approximately 87% of CD8 primary-response clones were re-detected. Any FACS-sorted repertoire could hold abundant clonotypes that contaminate it from the bulk population.

This clonotype occurred a few times. Its target is unknown. Its ends do not fully match the called genes, so a read error is possible. A universal primer site and UMIs were added as TCR cDNA was made by 5'RACE template switching. MiXCR, applied by TCRdb to the 5' RACE reads, yields one record per CDR3 protein. The sample lists roughly 320,000 distinct CDR3 sequences; around a tenth were seen once. This CDR3 has 14 residues. The germline CDR1 and CDR2 sequences are SEHNR and FQNEAQ (reference sequence). The V call is TRBV7-9, the J call TRBJ2-2, with D unresolved. The receptor was isolated from a young man who received the YFV17D yellow fever vaccine. Sample: CD4+ T cells sorted from PBMCs, taken 45 days after the yellow fever booster vaccination. The CDR3 sequence: CASSLMGNPGELFF. As DNA, the CDR3 is TGTGCCAGCAGCTTAATGGGGAACCCCGGGGAGCTGTTTTTT.